This TCR beta chain was documented in a study of blood T cell repertoires in COVID-19. The ends lost 2 bases at V and 4 bases at J; junction bases unmatched: 8. Germline lookup yields CDR1 MNHNS and CDR2 SASEGT. The CDR3 spans 18 residues. Here immunoSEQ multiplex PCR was the method, and the copy in TCRdb shows in-frame clones only, minus some. In the table there are about 130,000 clones, around 87% of which are singletons. Sample: peripheral blood. V and J are TRBV6-1 and TRBJ2-1; TRBD2 aligns across 13 bases. The clonotype comes from a woman aged 60 to 75 with acute or convalescent COVID-19. CDR3 nucleotides: TGTGCCAGCAGTGAAAGGGGCCCGGGACTAGCGGGGTACAATGAGCAGTTCTTC. It is translated as CASSERGPGLAGYNEQFF.